This TCR beta chain is drawn from a study of T cell clonality in common variable immunodeficiency. This clone was seen repeatedly, ten times or more. The antigen remains undetermined. The read finishes 3 residues shy of the CDR3 end, and the germline J gene is used to complete it. Findings and caveats of the study: Reportedly, TCR beta sequences from common variable immunodeficiency showed fewer deletions and N-nucleotide insertions. TCRbeta clonality was increased in CVID versus healthy controls.

V shed 8 bases and J 0 bases; nucleotides not matched to a gene: 7. Germline CDR1 SNHLY, CDR2 FYNNEI. The CDR3 has 16 residues. CVID and control samples used equivalent genomic DNA input. Repertoires were generated with immunoSEQ multiplex PCR, while TCRdb's copy carries only in-frame clones and drops some. There are about 32,000 clones in the sample, none observed a single time. Donors gave roughly 4.5 to 8 ml heparinized peripheral whole blood. The sample consisted of peripheral blood mononuclear cells. V usage is TRBV2 and J usage is TRBJ2-3, with 11 bases matching TRBD2. The clonotype was recovered from a person aged 18 to 75 in good health. The sequenced CDR3 bases are TGTGCCAGCGGCGGGACTAGCGGTTCTAGCACAGATACG. Protein sequence: CASGGTSGSSTDT. The full CDR3 protein is CASGGTSGSSTDTQYF.